Below, 32 T cell receptor beta chains from the same sample are listed, as sequenced in a study of T cell responses to AZD1222 COVID-19 vaccine. Here immunoSEQ multiplex PCR was the method, and the copy in TCRdb shows in-frame clones only, minus some. The sample contains 120,000 or so clones, approximately 94% of which appear only once. Sequencing was performed on peripheral blood, taken 28 days after the second AZD1222 dose. The origin of the receptors is an adult who received the AZD1222 COVID-19 vaccine.

The chain has TRBV18 and TRBJ2-7; the match to TRBD1 covers 8 bases. Germline V gene data show CDR1 as KGHSH and CDR2 as LQKENI. With V trimmed by 6 bases and J by 4 bases, 14 bases remained unmatched. This CDR3 contains 16 residues. CDR3 nucleotides: TGTGCCAGCTCTGCAGGGACCCGGGACAGGCTTTACGAGCAGTACTTC. Its protein is CASSAGTRDRLYEQYF.

J is TRBJ1-2 and V is TRBV6-5, with D uncertain. The V gene lost 2 bases and the J gene lost 7 bases, with 14 bases spanning the gap. Germline V gene sequence: CDR1 MNHEY, CDR2 SVGAGI. The CDR3 loop spans 14 amino acids. CDR3 bases: TGTGCCAGCAGTTACGACCGGGTCAGTCTTGGCTACACCTTC. Its protein product is CASSYDRVSLGYTF.

The rearrangement joins TRBV11-2 to TRBJ1-2; TRBD1 might be the D (6 bases). V shed 5 bases and J shed 5 bases, with 18 bases lying between them. From germline, CDR1 is SGHAT and CDR2 FQNNGV. This CDR3 is built from 15 residues. The CDR3 bases are TGTGCCAGCAGCCCCATTGCCAAGGGGGGGTATGGCTACACCTTC. The encoded protein is CASSPIAKGGYGYTF.

V usage is TRBV13 and J usage is TRBJ2-7, with 14 positions matching TRBD2. The ends lost 5 bases at V and 6 bases at J; junction bases unmatched: 15. Germline loops: CDR1 PRHDT, CDR2 FYEKMQ (reference sequence). The CDR3 runs to 18 residues. CDR3 region: CASSPLGLAGVTDGEQYF. The CDR3 bases are TGTGCCAGCAGCCCCTTGGGACTAGCGGGAGTCACGGATGGCGAGCAGTACTTC. Full variable domain (remainder filled in from reference TRBV13 and TRBJ2-7): AAGVIQSPRHLIKEKRETATLKCYPIPRHDTVYWYQQGPGQDPQFLISFYEKMQSDKGSIPDRFSAQQFSDYHSELNMSSLELGDSALYFCASSPLGLAGVTDGEQYFGPGTRLTVT.

Here the CDR3 reads CASSSRAGVNNEQFF. CDR3 DNA: TGTGCCAGCAGCTCACGAGCGGGAGTCAACAATGAGCAGTTCTTC. V usage is TRBV7-2 and J usage is TRBJ2-1, with 8 bases identical to TRBD2. CDR1 is SGHTA and CDR2 is FQGNSA in the germline V gene. V shed 4 bases and J 5 bases; nucleotides not matched to a gene: 7. The CDR3 runs to 15 residues. The full variable domain, rest sourced from reference TRBV7-2 and TRBJ2-1, is GAGVSQSPSNKVTEKGKDVELRCDPISGHTALYWYRQSLGQGLEFLIYFQGNSAPDKSGLPSDRFSAERTGGSVSTLTIQRTQQEDSAVYLCASSSRAGVNNEQFFGPGTRLTVL.

V and J are TRBV5-1 and TRBJ1-2, with 9 positions matching TRBD1. V was clipped by 4 bases and J by 7 bases; unmatched bases: 5. This CDR3 region has 13 residues. Germline CDR1 is SGHRS and CDR2 is YFSETQ. The CDR3 DNA reads as TGCGCCAGCAGCACCGGACAGGGGAGTGGCTACACCTTC. It translates to CASSTGQGSGYTF.

The CDR3 DNA is TGTGCCAGCAGACCCCGGTACAGGAGGGACCTGTTTTTT. Amino acids: CASRPRYRRDLFF. V usage is TRBV28 and J usage is TRBJ1-4; possibly TRBD1 for D (5 bases). The CDR3 loop spans 13 amino acids. Trimming took 6 bases from V and 14 from J, leaving 19 bases between them. The germline V gene encodes CDR1 MDHEN and CDR2 SYDVKM. Full variable domain (remainder filled in from reference TRBV28 and TRBJ1-4): DVKVTQSSRYLVKRTGEKVFLECVQDMDHENMFWYRQDPGLGLRLIYFSYDVKMKEKGDIPEGYSVSREKKERFSLILESASTNQTSMYLCASRPRYRRDLFFGSGTQLSVL.

V gene TRBV3-1 (or the pseudogene TRBV3-2) combines with J gene TRBJ2-3; TRBD1 agrees at 8 bases. This CDR3 region has 17 residues. V gave up 0 bases and J gave up 1 base; unmatched junction bases: 6. In germline, CDR1 is LGHDT, CDR2 YNNKEL (reference sequence). CDR3 residues: CASSQEGTGGGTDTQYF. The CDR3 coding sequence is TGTGCCAGCAGCCAAGAAGGCACAGGGGGTGGCACAGATACGCAGTATTTT.

This clone showed up just once. The V call is TRBV15, the J call TRBJ1-1, with a tentative D call TRBD1 (6 bases). This CDR3 has 14 amino acids. Looked up from germline, CDR1 is LNHNV and CDR2 is YYDKDF (reference sequence). Trimming took 3 bases from V and 3 from J, leaving 11 bases between them. The CDR3 nucleotides are TGTGCCACCAGCAGCACAGGGCTACACACTGAAGCTTTCTTT. This encodes CATSSTGLHTEAFF.

The genes are TRBV7-8 and TRBJ1-2; D not certain. CDR3 length equals 15 residues. V shed 7 bases and J shed 4 bases, with 19 bases lying between them. The germline gives CDR1 SGHVS, CDR2 FQNEAQ. The CDR3 protein is CASNLGIDPSYGYTF. CDR3 coding DNA: TGTGCCAGCAACCTAGGCATAGACCCCTCCTATGGCTACACCTTC.

This chain links TRBV12-5 with TRBJ1-2, with D unclear. This CDR3 contains 14 residues. V dropped 3 bases and J dropped 6 bases, with 14 bases sitting between them. Germline V lookup: CDR1 LGHNT, CDR2 FRNRAP. The CDR3 is CASGFHQVRHGYTF. Here the CDR3 DNA reads TGTGCTAGTGGTTTTCACCAGGTCCGCCATGGCTACACCTTC.

This clone was recorded a few times. This chain uses TRBV6-5 with TRBJ1-2; maybe TRBD1 (5 bases). Trimming cost V 9 bases and J 6 bases, with 17 bases left between them. The CDR3 length is 13 residues. CDR1 is MNHEY and CDR2 is SVGAGI in the germline V gene. The chain's CDR3 is CASIRGYGDGYTF. CDR3 DNA: TGTGCCAGTATAAGGGGATACGGCGATGGCTACACCTTC.

The genes are TRBV19 and TRBJ1-5; a weak D match, TRBD1 (5 bases). CDR1 is LNHDA, CDR2 SQIVND, per germline (reference sequence). The CDR3 covers 12 residues. Trimming cost V 3 bases and J 10 bases, with 10 bases left between them. The CDR3 DNA follows: TGTGCCAGTAGTATGTCGGGGGGTCCCCAGCATTTT. This sequence encodes CASSMSGGPQHF.

The chain recombines TRBV3-1 (or the pseudogene TRBV3-2) with TRBJ1-1; D is ambiguous. Germline lookup yields CDR1 LGHDT and CDR2 YNNKEL (reference sequence). This CDR3 spans 15 amino acids. The V end was cut by 4 bases, the J end by 1 base, with 13 bases between. CDR3 sequence reads: CASSPLGGSNTEAFF. The CDR3 bases are TGTGCCAGCAGCCCGCTTGGAGGATCGAACACTGAAGCTTTCTTT.

DNA of the CDR3: TGTGCCAGCAGCTCGACCGGGACAGGGCGATCCTACGAGCAGTACTTC. Amino acid sequence: CASSSTGTGRSYEQYF. The chain recombines TRBV7-9 with TRBJ2-7; 9 nucleotides align to TRBD1. Germline loops: CDR1 SEHNR, CDR2 FQNEAQ (reference sequence). Unmatched junction bases numbered 8, after V lost 4 bases and J lost 1 base. This CDR3 spans 16 amino acids. Full variable domain (outside the CDR3, taken from reference TRBV7-9 and TRBJ2-7): DTGVSQNPRHKITKRGQNVTFRCDPISEHNRLYWYRQTLGQGPEFLTYFQNEAQLEKSRLLSDRFSAERPKGSFSTLEIQRTEQGDSAMYLCASSSTGTGRSYEQYFGPGTRLTVT.

This chain links TRBV25-1 with TRBJ1-2, with D possibly being TRBD1 (5 bases). The CDR3 covers 12 residues. V was clipped by 4 bases and J by 6 bases, with 9 bases between them. From germline, CDR1 is MGHDK and CDR2 SYGVNS. CDR3 amino acids: CASSGRDDGYTF. The CDR3 bases are TGTGCCAGCAGTGGCCGGGACGATGGCTACACCTTC.

The table lists this clone with a count of one. J is TRBJ1-2 and V is TRBV9; the D is unclear. The V gene lost 6 bases and the J gene lost 1 base, with 13 bases spanning the gap. Germline V lookup: CDR1 SGDLS, CDR2 YYNGEE. CDR3 length: 14 amino acids. The CDR3 region is CASTLNTFNYGYTF. CDR3 nucleotides: TGTGCCAGCACCCTAAACACGTTTAACTATGGCTACACCTTC.

The chain combines TRBV9 with TRBJ2-7; D unclear. This CDR3 comprises 12 residues. Trimming cost V 3 bases and J 1 base, with 5 bases left between them. Per germline, CDR1 SGDLS and CDR2 YYNGEE. CDR3 amino acids: CASSGPSYEQYF. The CDR3 bases are TGTGCCAGCAGCGGACCATCCTACGAGCAGTACTTC.

The chain is built from TRBV11-2 and TRBJ1-1, with 9 bases fitting TRBD1. The CDR3 runs 15 residues. Germline V gives CDR1 SGHAT, CDR2 FQNNGV. The trim removed 5 bases at V and 7 bases at J, leaving 11 bases unmatched. This CDR3 is CASSPGTGTFVEAFF. CDR3 nucleotide sequence: TGTGCCAGCAGCCCGGGGACAGGGACTTTTGTTGAAGCTTTCTTT.

This sequence joins TRBV12-3 or TRBV12-4 and TRBJ1-1; no reliable D call. V was clipped by 7 bases and J by 0 bases, with 9 bases between them. The CDR3 runs 13 residues. CDR3 residues: CASISGMNTEAFF. CDR3 bases: TGTGCCAGCATCTCCGGAATGAACACTGAAGCTTTCTTT.

The rearrangement joins TRBV19 to TRBJ2-3; TRBD1 aligns across 9 bases. V trimming: 9 bases; J trimming: 3 bases; junction bases outside the gene matches: 4. Germline V CDR1 and CDR2: LNHDA, SQIVND (reference sequence). The CDR3 runs 13 residues. The CDR3 coding sequence is TGTGCCAGCAGACAGGGGGGGACAGATACGCAGTATTTT. Translated, it gives CASRQGGTDTQYF. Using reference TRBV19 and TRBJ2-3 for the parts outside the CDR3, the full variable domain is DGGITQSPKYLFRKEGQNVTLSCEQNLNHDAMYWYRQDPGQGLRLIYYSQIVNDFQKGDIAEGYSVSREKKESFPLTVTSAQKNPTAFYLCASRQGGTDTQYFGPGTRLTVL.

The CDR3 sequence is CASSLSDSGGSSTDTQYF. The CDR3 DNA follows: TGTGCCAGCAGCTTATCGGATAGCGGGGGGTCTAGCACAGATACGCAGTATTTT. The J gene is TRBJ2-3, the V gene TRBV7-6; 10 bases map to TRBD2. V lost 2 bases and J lost 0; bases outside the gene matches: 8. CDR1 and CDR2 (germline): SGHVS, FNYEAQ. The CDR3 is 18 residues long.

V is TRBV3-1 (or the pseudogene TRBV3-2) and J is TRBJ2-1; D gene uncertain. V was pared by 1 base and J by 7 bases, with 5 bases between. Germline CDR1 LGHDT, CDR2 YNNKEL (reference sequence). This CDR3 region has 12 residues. CDR3 sequence: CASSQVGNEQFF. The CDR3 coding sequence is TGTGCCAGCAGCCAAGTGGGAAATGAGCAGTTCTTC.

The rearrangement links TRBV19 to TRBJ1-2; no reliable D call. The CDR3 has 15 residues. Between the trimmed V and J ends, which lost 1 base and 1 base, there was a span of 10 bases. Germline CDR1 and CDR2: LNHDA and SQIVND (reference sequence). The CDR3 sequence: CASSIGAGVNYGYTF. The CDR3 nucleotides read TGTGCCAGTAGTATAGGAGCAGGAGTTAACTATGGCTACACCTTC. Filled out from reference TRBV19 and TRBJ1-2, the complete variable domain reads DGGITQSPKYLFRKEGQNVTLSCEQNLNHDAMYWYRQDPGQGLRLIYYSQIVNDFQKGDIAEGYSVSREKKESFPLTVTSAQKNPTAFYLCASSIGAGVNYGYTFGSGTRLTVV.

This clone has only one observation. The chain employs TRBV6-6 and TRBJ1-5, with 7 bases fitting TRBD1. Trimming at V came to 9 bases and at J to 0 bases, leaving 8 bases not matched to a gene. The length of the CDR3 is 15 residues. The germline gives CDR1 MNHNY, CDR2 SVGAGI (reference sequence). CDR3 sequence: CASIDRAPSNQPQHF. The CDR3 DNA follows: TGTGCCAGTATAGACAGGGCACCTAGCAATCAGCCCCAGCATTTT.

The chain is built from TRBV7-9 and TRBJ1-2, with D hard to call. CDR3 size: 12 residues. With 0 bases removed from V and 5 bases from J, the gap between germline ends came to 4 bases. CDR1 and CDR2 from the germline V gene are SEHNR and FQNEAQ (reference sequence). CDR3 loop: CASSLASYGYTF. The CDR3 DNA follows: TGTGCCAGCAGCTTAGCAAGTTATGGCTACACCTTC.

The rearrangement joins TRBV19 to TRBJ1-3; 7 bases are a match to TRBD1. CDR3 size: 14 residues. V gave up 3 bases and J gave up 4 bases; unmatched junction bases: 3. Per germline, CDR1 LNHDA and CDR2 SQIVND (reference sequence). CDR3 residues: CASSILDRGNTIYF. CDR3 in DNA: TGTGCCAGTAGTATCCTGGACAGGGGAAACACCATATATTTT.

This clone ranks as medium-sized. The genes are TRBV3-1 (or the pseudogene TRBV3-2) and TRBJ1-5; tentative D call: TRBD1 (5 bases). CDR3 length: 15 residues. Germline lookup yields CDR1 LGHDT and CDR2 YNNKEL (reference sequence). The V gene lost 4 bases and the J gene lost 9 bases, with 19 bases spanning the gap. The chain's CDR3 is CASSPAGARGGPQHF. The CDR3 DNA reads as TGTGCCAGCAGCCCGGCGGGAGCAAGGGGTGGGCCCCAGCATTTT.

The J gene is TRBJ1-1, the V gene TRBV10-3; 7 nucleotides align to TRBD1. Germline V lookup: CDR1 ENHRY, CDR2 SYGVKD. The CDR3 is made up of 19 amino acids. V lost 6 bases to trimming and J lost 0 bases; unmatched junction nucleotides: 19. The DNA for the CDR3 is TGTGCCATCAGAGGAACCGGGACAGTTAACTCGACGCTGAACACTGAAGCTTTCTTT. It specifies CAIRGTGTVNSTLNTEAFF.

The genes are TRBV9 and TRBJ1-1; D is undetermined. V shed 3 bases and J shed 7 bases, with 22 bases lying between them. The CDR3 length is 16 residues. The germline V gene has CDR1 SGDLS and CDR2 YYNGEE. In DNA form, the CDR3 reads TGTGCCAGCAGCGCGGCTACCTGGGTGGTGGACCGTGAAGCTTTCTTT. The encoded protein is CASSAATWVVDREAFF.

The chain uses TRBV4-1 and TRBJ2-7; 10 nucleotides align to TRBD1. The CDR3 sequence is 18 residues long. The trim removed 6 bases at V and 0 bases at J, leaving 14 bases unmatched. Germline V gene data show CDR1 as MGHRA and CDR2 as YSYEKL. The CDR3 region is CASSPKRGQGGDSYEQYF. The CDR3 DNA is TGCGCCAGCAGTCCTAAACGCGGACAGGGGGGGGACTCCTACGAGCAGTACTTC.

This chain joins TRBV6-1 and TRBJ1-1; D is perhaps TRBD1 (6 bases). V lost 0 bases to trimming and J lost 3 bases, with 14 bases between them. Germline V gives CDR1 MNHNS, CDR2 SASEGT. The CDR3 has 16 residues. The CDR3 DNA sequence: TGTGCCAGCAGTGAAGCGACTCGGGGGCTGGACACTGAAGCTTTCTTT. Its protein product is CASSEATRGLDTEAFF.